The 19 T cell receptor beta chains below were found in one sample sequenced in a study of T cells in Graves' hyperthyroidism and ophthalmopathy. RNA transcripts gave rise to amplified TCR beta CDR3 regions. TCR CDR3 underwent first-round RT-PCR with the HTBI primer set. TCRdb recomputed calls from the multiplex PCR reads with MiXCR, one row per CDR3 protein. The sample yields approximately 740,000 distinct CDR3 sequences, 14% seen once. Source material: blood. The source of these receptors is a woman between 18 and 29 years old with Graves' hyperthyroidism.

In its sample, this clonotype was seen many times. The chain has TRBV12-3 or TRBV12-4 and TRBJ1-2; D is unclear. There are 11 residues in the CDR3. V lost 5 bases, J lost 7 bases, and 8 bases lay in between. The DNA for the CDR3 is TGTGCCAGCAGTCTCGGCACTGGCTACACCTTC. Its translation is CASSLGTGYTF.

This clonotype has at least ten counts. The chain uses TRBV3-1 and TRBJ1-1; perhaps TRBD1 as D (5 bases). This CDR3 is 17 amino acids long. In germline, CDR1 is LGHDT, CDR2 YNNKEL (reference sequence). V lost 4 bases and J lost 0, with 18 bases in between. The CDR3 DNA reads as TGTGCCAGCAGCCGTGGACCCCGGGGGGTCATGAACACTGAAGCTTTCTTT. Amino acid sequence: CASSRGPRGVMNTEAFF.

In its sample, this clonotype was seen many times. V gene TRBV9 combines with J gene TRBJ1-1, with D maybe TRBD1 (5 bases). From germline, CDR1 is SGDLS and CDR2 YYNGEE. CDR3 length: 14 residues. V lost 0 bases, J lost 4 bases, and 10 bases lay in between. The CDR3 DNA follows: TGTGCCAGCAGCGTAGGTCTGGGGGGCACTGAAGCTTTCTTT. It yields the protein CASSVGLGGTEAFF. Full variable domain (remainder filled in from reference TRBV9 and TRBJ1-1): DSGVTQTPKHLITATGQRVTLRCSPRSGDLSVYWYQQSLDQGLQFLIQYYNGEERAKGNILERFSAQQFPDLHSELNLSSLELGDSALYFCASSVGLGGTEAFFGQGTRLTVV.

The chain combines TRBV10-3 with TRBJ2-7; 10 nucleotides match TRBD2. The CDR3 covers 15 residues. With V trimmed by 4 bases and J by 1 base, 4 bases remained unmatched. CDR1 and CDR2 from the germline V gene are ENHRY and SYGVKD. The CDR3 region is CAISGASGSSYEQYF. The CDR3 bases are TGTGCCATCAGTGGAGCTAGCGGGAGTTCCTACGAGCAGTACTTC.

This clonotype turned up a few times. The chain links TRBV7-9 to TRBJ2-7; tentatively, D is TRBD2 (6 bases). Germline values: CDR1 SEHNR, CDR2 FQNEAQ (reference sequence). The length of the CDR3 is 13 residues. The V end was cut by 8 bases, the J end by 3 bases, with 14 bases between. The CDR3, as DNA: TGTGCCAGCGCGGGGCGCTCCGTCTACGAGCAGTACTTC. Protein sequence: CASAGRSVYEQYF.

The chain is built from TRBV29-1 and TRBJ1-2; 7 bases align to TRBD1. The germline V gene has CDR1 SQVTM and CDR2 ANQGSEA. The CDR3 extends over 13 amino acids. V lost 5 bases, J lost 7 bases, and 10 bases stayed unmatched. The CDR3 loop reads CSVRPWQGGGYTF. The CDR3 DNA sequence: TGCAGCGTTCGACCCTGGCAGGGGGGTGGCTACACCTTC.

This clonotype was recorded at least ten times. The rearrangement joins TRBV6-6 to TRBJ2-5; no firm D call. The germline CDR1 and CDR2 sequences are MNHNY and SVGAGI (reference sequence). The CDR3 length is 16 residues. Trimming cost V 0 bases and J 1 base, with 12 bases left between them. CDR3 in amino acids: CASSYSGPGIQETQYF. CDR3 nucleotide sequence: TGTGCCAGCAGTTACTCCGGACCCGGAATCCAAGAGACCCAGTACTTC.

This clonotype was found a few times. The gene calls are TRBV12-3 or TRBV12-4 and TRBJ1-5; TRBD1 is a possible D gene (5 bases). Trimming removed 3 bases from V and 3 bases from J, with 9 bases in between. This CDR3 has 14 residues. The CDR3 region is CASSLGRDNQPQHF. CDR3 nucleotide sequence: TGTGCCAGCAGTTTGGGCAGGGACAATCAGCCCCAGCATTTT.

This clonotype has ten or more counts. J is TRBJ2-2 and V is TRBV2; 8 bases match TRBD1. Losses at the gene ends were 11 bases for V and 7 bases for J; bases not matched to a gene: 9. The length of the CDR3 is 13 residues. Germline V CDR1 and CDR2: SNHLY, FYNNEI. The CDR3 DNA sequence: TGTGCCGGAAAAGTGACAGGGGTCGGGGAGCTGTTTTTT. It codes for CAGKVTGVGELFF. The full variable domain, its missing parts supplied by reference TRBV2 and TRBJ2-2, is EPEVTQTPSHQVTQMGQEVILRCVPISNHLYFYWYRQILGQKVEFLVSFYNNEISEKSEIFDDQFSVERPDGSNFTLKIRSTKLEDSAMYFCAGKVTGVGELFFGEGSRLTVL.

This clonotype was recorded a few times. The chain uses TRBV25-1 and TRBJ2-3; TRBD2 aligns across 7 bases. The CDR3 is made up of 14 amino acids. CDR1 and CDR2 from the germline V gene are MGHDK and SYGVNS. V shed 4 bases, J shed 2 bases, and the junction held 3 bases outside the gene matches. The CDR3 sequence is CASSGLASTDTQYF. CDR3 nucleotides: TGTGCCAGCAGTGGACTAGCCTCCACAGATACGCAGTATTTT.

This clonotype was seen many times. The chain is built from TRBV12-3 or TRBV12-4 and TRBJ1-1; D is uncertain. The V gene lost 2 bases and the J gene lost 1 base, with 5 bases spanning the gap. The CDR3 is 13 residues long. Here the CDR3 DNA reads TGTGCCAGCAGTTTACGTCCGAACACTGAAGCTTTCTTT. Translated: CASSLRPNTEAFF.

This clonotype was observed a few times. The V and J genes are TRBV6-2 or TRBV6-3 and TRBJ1-5; no definite D call. V shed 5 bases and J shed 6 bases, with 17 bases lying between them. Germline CDR1 reads MNHEY; CDR2 reads SVGEGT. This CDR3 is built from 15 residues. The CDR3 sequence: CASSRNQPNSQPQHF. The CDR3, as DNA: TGTGCCAGCAGTAGAAACCAGCCAAATTCTCAGCCCCAGCATTTT.

The J gene is TRBJ2-3, the V gene TRBV19; 9 bases are shared with TRBD1. Germline CDR1 reads LNHDA; CDR2 reads SQIVND (reference sequence). V lost 7 bases and J lost 5; bases outside the gene matches: 7. CDR3 length: 14 residues. CDR3 nucleotides: TGTGCCAGTACTGGGGACAGGGCTAGAGATACGCAGTATTTT. It encodes CASTGDRARDTQYF. The complete variable domain, with remaining parts taken from reference TRBV19 and TRBJ2-3, reads DGGITQSPKYLFRKEGQNVTLSCEQNLNHDAMYWYRQDPGQGLRLIYYSQIVNDFQKGDIAEGYSVSREKKESFPLTVTSAQKNPTAFYLCASTGDRARDTQYFGPGTRLTVL.

This clonotype was found many times. This rearrangement joins TRBV3-1 to TRBJ2-2; no clear D gene. CDR1 LGHDT and CDR2 YNNKEL come from the germline V gene (reference sequence). This CDR3 is 12 amino acids long. The ends were cut back, 2 bases at V and 5 bases at J, with 3 bases in the middle. The CDR3 DNA sequence: TGTGCCAGCAGCCAACTTACCGGGGAGCTGTTTTTT. Its translation: CASSQLTGELFF.

This clonotype has a count of ten or more. CDR3 sequence (DNA): TGTGCCAGCACCTTTACCTTTCTGGGAGAAGCTTTCTTT. The encoded protein is CASTFTFLGEAFF. The chain uses TRBV28 and TRBJ1-1; D gene uncertain. Germline V gene sequence: CDR1 MDHEN, CDR2 SYDVKM. The CDR3 sequence is 13 residues long. Trimming pared 7 bases from V and 8 bases from J, leaving 17 bases between.

This clonotype was observed a handful of times. The J gene is TRBJ2-3, the V gene TRBV13, with D possibly being TRBD2 (5 bases). CDR1 PRHDT and CDR2 FYEKMQ come from the germline V gene (reference sequence). V lost 5 bases and J 4 bases, leaving 16 bases between the germline ends. The CDR3 spans 15 residues. CDR3 sequence reads: CASSPTGLAADTQYF. CDR3 coding DNA: TGTGCCAGCAGCCCTACCGGGCTAGCAGCAGATACGCAGTATTTT.

This clonotype was observed a handful of times. The J gene is TRBJ1-1, the V gene TRBV2; unclear D gene. V was clipped by 2 bases and J by 0 bases, with 13 bases between them. From germline, CDR1 is SNHLY and CDR2 FYNNEI. This CDR3 has 16 residues. CDR3 coding DNA: TGTGCCAGCAGTGAACGGCAGTATCCCATGAACACTGAAGCTTTCTTT. This gives the protein CASSERQYPMNTEAFF.

This clonotype was detected many times. V is TRBV5-6 and J is TRBJ2-1; D might be TRBD1 (5 bases). Trimming pared 5 bases from V and 0 bases from J, leaving 18 bases between. The germline V gene encodes CDR1 SGHDT and CDR2 YYEEEE. The CDR3 runs 17 residues. In DNA form, the CDR3 reads TGTGCCAGCAGTTTACTGGGGCAGACCAGCTCCTACAATGAGCAGTTCTTC. Its translation is CASSLLGQTSSYNEQFF.

The chain combines TRBV29-1 with TRBJ2-1; 9 nucleotides match TRBD2. CDR1 is SQVTM, CDR2 ANQGSEA, per germline. Trimming at V came to 7 bases and at J to 5 bases, leaving 6 bases not matched to a gene. CDR3 length: 13 residues. The CDR3 loop is CSARLADHNEQFF. CDR3 nucleotide sequence: TGCAGCGCCAGACTAGCGGACCACAATGAGCAGTTCTTC.